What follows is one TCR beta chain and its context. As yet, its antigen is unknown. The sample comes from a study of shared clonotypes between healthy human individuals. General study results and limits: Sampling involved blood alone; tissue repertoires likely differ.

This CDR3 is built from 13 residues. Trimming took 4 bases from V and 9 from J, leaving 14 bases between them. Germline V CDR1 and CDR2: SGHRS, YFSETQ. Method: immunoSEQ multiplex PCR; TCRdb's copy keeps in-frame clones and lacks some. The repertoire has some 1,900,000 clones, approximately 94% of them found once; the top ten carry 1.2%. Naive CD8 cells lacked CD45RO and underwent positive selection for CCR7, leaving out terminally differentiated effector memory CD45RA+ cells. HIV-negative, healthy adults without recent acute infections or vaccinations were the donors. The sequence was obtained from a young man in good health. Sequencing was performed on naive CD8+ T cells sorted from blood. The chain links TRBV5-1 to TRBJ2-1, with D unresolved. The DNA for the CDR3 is TGCGCCAGCAGCGCCCCCGAGGCTCCTGAGCAGTTCTTC. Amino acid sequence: CASSAPEAPEQFF.